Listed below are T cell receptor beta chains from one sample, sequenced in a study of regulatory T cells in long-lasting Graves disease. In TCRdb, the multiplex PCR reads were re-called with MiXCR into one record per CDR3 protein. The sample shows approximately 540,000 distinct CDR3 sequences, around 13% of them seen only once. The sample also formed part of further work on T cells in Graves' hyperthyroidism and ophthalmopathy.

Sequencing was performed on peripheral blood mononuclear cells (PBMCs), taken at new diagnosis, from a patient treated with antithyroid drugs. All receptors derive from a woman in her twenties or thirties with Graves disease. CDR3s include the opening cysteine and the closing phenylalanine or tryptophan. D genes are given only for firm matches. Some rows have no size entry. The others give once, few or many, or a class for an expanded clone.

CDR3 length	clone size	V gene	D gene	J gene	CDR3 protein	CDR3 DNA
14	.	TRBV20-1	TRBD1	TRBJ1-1	CSARGTGRAAEAFF	TGCAGTGCTAGAGGGACAGGGAGGGCGGCTGAAGCTTTCTTT
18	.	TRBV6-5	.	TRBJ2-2	CASSYSISGLKNTGELFF	TGTGCCAGCAGTTACTCGATCTCCGGGCTGAAGAACACCGGGGAGCTGTTTTTT
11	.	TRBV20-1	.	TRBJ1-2	CRGGRNYGYTF	TGCAGGGGGGGTCGGAACTATGGCTACACCTTC
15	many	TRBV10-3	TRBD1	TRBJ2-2	CAINTGVLNTGELFF	TGTGCCATCAATACAGGGGTCCTTAACACCGGGGAGCTGTTTTTT
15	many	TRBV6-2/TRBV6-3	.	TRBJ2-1	CASSYVESYHNEQFF	TGTGCCAGCAGTTACGTAGAGAGCTATCACAATGAGCAGTTCTTC
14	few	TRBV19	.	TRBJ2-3	CASSIPRGNQPQYF	TGTGCCAGTAGTATTCCCAGGGGCAATCAGCCCCAGTATTTT
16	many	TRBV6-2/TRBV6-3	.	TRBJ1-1	CASSPLLYVGETEAFF	TGTGCCAGCAGTCCTTTATTGTACGTGGGGGAGACTGAAGCTTTCTTT
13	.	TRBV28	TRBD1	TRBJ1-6	CADPGQGASPLHF	TGTGCCGACCCGGGACAGGGGGCTTCACCCCTCCACTTT
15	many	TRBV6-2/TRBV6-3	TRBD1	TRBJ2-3	CASEGQGRLSDTQYF	TGTGCCAGCGAGGGACAGGGGCGTTTATCAGATACGCAGTATTTT
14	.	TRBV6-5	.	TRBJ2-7	CASSYRDGTYEQYF	TGTGCCAGCAGCTACCGGGACGGAACCTACGAGCAGTACTTC
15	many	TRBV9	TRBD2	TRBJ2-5	CASSALAGGPETQYF	TGTGCCAGCAGCGCGTTAGCGGGAGGGCCAGAGACCCAGTACTTC
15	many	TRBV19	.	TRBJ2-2	CASSLAGQYAGELFF	TGTGCCAGTAGTCTCGCGGGACAGTATGCCGGGGAGCTGTTTTTT
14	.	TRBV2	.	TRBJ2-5	CASSARRVQETQYF	TGTGCCAGCAGCGCCCGCCGGGTCCAAGAGACCCAGTACTTC
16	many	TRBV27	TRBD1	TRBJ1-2	CASSLAPDREVGGYTF	TGTGCCAGCAGTTTAGCCCCGGACAGGGAGGTGGGTGGCTACACCTTC
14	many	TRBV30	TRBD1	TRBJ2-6	CAWSRDSGANVLTF	TGTGCCTGGAGCCGGGACAGTGGGGCCAACGTCCTGACTTTC
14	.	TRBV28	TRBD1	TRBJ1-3	CASSPQGLGNTIYF	TGTGCCAGCAGTCCACAGGGGTTAGGAAACACCATATATTTT
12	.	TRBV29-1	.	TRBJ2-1	CSVEVGDNEQFF	TGCAGCGTTGAAGTCGGTGACAATGAGCAGTTCTTC
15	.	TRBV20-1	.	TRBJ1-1	CSARDIGSRNTEAFF	TGCAGTGCTAGAGATATCGGCAGCAGGAACACTGAAGCTTTCTTT
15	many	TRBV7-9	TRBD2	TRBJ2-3	CASSPLAGVADTQYF	TGTGCCAGCAGTCCTCTAGCGGGAGTGGCAGATACGCAGTATTTT
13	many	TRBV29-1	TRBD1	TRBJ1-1	CSVADRVVTEAFF	TGCAGCGTTGCGGACAGGGTGGTCACTGAAGCTTTCTTT
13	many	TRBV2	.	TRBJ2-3	CASKTWGFDTQYF	TGTGCCAGCAAGACGTGGGGGTTCGATACGCAGTATTTT
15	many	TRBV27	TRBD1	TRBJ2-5	CASSQGQGFQETQYF	TGTGCCAGCAGTCAGGGACAGGGCTTCCAAGAGACCCAGTACTTC
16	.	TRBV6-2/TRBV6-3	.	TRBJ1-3	CASSYSETSSGNTIYF	TGTGCCAGCAGTTACTCGGAGACCTCCTCTGGAAACACCATATATTTT
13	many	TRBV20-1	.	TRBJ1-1	CSARVSGPREAFF	TGCAGTGCTAGAGTGTCCGGGCCACGGGAAGCTTTCTTT
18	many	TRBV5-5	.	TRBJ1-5	CASSYYHKGRGEDQPQHF	TGTGCCAGCAGCTATTATCATAAGGGCCGGGGGGAGGATCAGCCCCAGCATTTT
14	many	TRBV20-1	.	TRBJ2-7	CSALIGSKAYEQYF	TGCAGTGCCCTGATCGGCTCGAAAGCCTACGAGCAGTACTTC